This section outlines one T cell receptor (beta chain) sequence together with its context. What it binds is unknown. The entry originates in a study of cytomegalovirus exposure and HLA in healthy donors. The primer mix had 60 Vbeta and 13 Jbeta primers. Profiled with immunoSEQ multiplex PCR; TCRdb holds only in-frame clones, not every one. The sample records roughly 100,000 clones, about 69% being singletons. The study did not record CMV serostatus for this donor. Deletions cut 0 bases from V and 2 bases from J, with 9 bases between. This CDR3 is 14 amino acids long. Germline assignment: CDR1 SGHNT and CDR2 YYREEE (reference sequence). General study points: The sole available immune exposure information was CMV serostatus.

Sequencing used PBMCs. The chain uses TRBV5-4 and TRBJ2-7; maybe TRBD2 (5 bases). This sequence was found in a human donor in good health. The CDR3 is CASSLGLQTYEQYF. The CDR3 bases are TGTGCCAGCAGCTTGGGACTACAAACCTACGAGCAGTACTTC.